These 27 T cell receptor beta chains were all obtained from the same sample, sequenced in a study of CD8 T cells in Susac syndrome. An input of roughly 0.45 to 1 ug of RNA was subjected to reverse transcription using random hexamers. Each CDR3 protein gets one entry after TCRdb re-called the immunoSEQ multiplex PCR reads with MiXCR. Counted here are 120,000 or so distinct CDR3 sequences, just under 95% occurring once; the ten biggest clones make up just under 0.095%. Input material: CD4+ T cells from PBMCs. The receptors originated from a human donor with multiple sclerosis.

The chain joins TRBV7-9 to TRBJ1-1; 7 positions match TRBD1. The germline V gene encodes CDR1 SEHNR and CDR2 FQNEAQ (reference sequence). V shed 8 bases, J shed 4 bases, and the junction held 13 bases outside the gene matches. The CDR3 covers 15 residues. CDR3 DNA sequence: TGTGCCAGCCTGTTCTCTACAGGGGTCCCCACTGAAGCTTTCTTT. Encoded protein: CASLFSTGVPTEAFF.

This clonotype came up a few times. This sequence joins TRBV7-9 and TRBJ2-7, with 9 positions matching TRBD1. The ends lost 1 base at V and 1 base at J; junction bases unmatched: 8. The V gene's germline CDR1 is SEHNR and CDR2 FQNEAQ (reference sequence). The CDR3 covers 17 residues. This CDR3 reads CASSLGQGVRGSYEQYF. CDR3 nucleotides: TGTGCCAGCAGCTTAGGACAGGGGGTAAGGGGTTCCTACGAGCAGTACTTC.

The chain recombines TRBV20-1 with TRBJ1-1, with D unresolved. Germline-derived CDR1 and CDR2 are DFQATT and SNEGSKA (reference sequence). Trimming removed 5 bases at V and 3 bases at J, with 16 bases between. The CDR3 length is 14 residues. The CDR3 region is CSASGWELDTEAFF. CDR3 nucleotides: TGCAGTGCTTCTGGGTGGGAATTAGACACTGAAGCTTTCTTT.

This chain uses TRBV18 with TRBJ2-3; no reliable D call. Between the trimmed V and J ends, which lost 2 bases and 6 bases, there was a span of 12 bases. The CDR3 sequence is 14 residues long. CDR1 and CDR2 from the germline V gene are KGHSH and LQKENI. CDR3 sequence reads: CASSPMIDSDTQYF. The CDR3 nucleotides read TGTGCCAGCTCACCAATGATTGATTCGGATACGCAGTATTTT.

The rearrangement links TRBV20-1 to TRBJ2-3; 12 bases align to TRBD2. CDR3 length equals 17 residues. V was clipped by 3 bases and J by 1 base; unmatched bases: 8. Per germline, CDR1 DFQATT and CDR2 SNEGSKA (reference sequence). CDR3 residues: CSASTSGGTLGTDTQYF. The CDR3, as DNA: TGCAGTGCTAGCACTAGCGGGGGGACCCTGGGCACAGATACGCAGTATTTT.

This chain uses TRBV5-5 with TRBJ1-2; D is unclear. The CDR3 is made up of 13 amino acids. Germline V gene lookup returns CDR1 SGHKS and CDR2 YYEKEE (reference sequence). With 4 bases removed from V and 4 bases from J, the gap between germline ends came to 11 bases. The CDR3 sequence: CASSPDGIYGYTF. CDR3 sequence (DNA): TGTGCCAGCAGCCCCGACGGGATCTATGGCTACACCTTC.

The V call is TRBV7-3, the J call TRBJ2-5; D gene unclear. From germline, CDR1 is SGHTA and CDR2 FQGTGA. CDR3 length: 13 amino acids. Trimming removed 3 bases at V and 4 bases at J, with 9 bases between. The CDR3 sequence: CASSLQARETQYF. Written as DNA, the CDR3 is TGTGCCAGCAGCTTGCAGGCGAGAGAGACCCAGTACTTC.

V and J are TRBV19 and TRBJ1-6; D unclear. The CDR3 is made up of 13 amino acids. Germline V gene lookup returns CDR1 LNHDA and CDR2 SQIVND (reference sequence). V lost 6 bases and J lost 10, with 13 bases in between. CDR3 amino acids: CASSDVKKSPLHF. CDR3 nucleotides: TGTGCCAGTAGCGATGTTAAAAAATCACCCCTCCACTTT.

This sequence joins TRBV20-1 and TRBJ1-1; D unclear. Germline loops: CDR1 DFQATT, CDR2 SNEGSKA (reference sequence). V shed 0 bases and J shed 0 bases, with 5 bases lying between them. This CDR3 is 13 amino acids long. CDR3 nucleotide sequence: TGCAGTGCTAGAGACAGTTTGAACACTGAAGCTTTCTTT. This encodes CSARDSLNTEAFF.

The V and J genes are TRBV5-6 and TRBJ2-1, with TRBD2 identical over 8 bases. J lost 2 bases, V lost 1 base, and 2 bases had no gene match. Germline-derived CDR1 and CDR2 are SGHDT and YYEEEE. The length of the CDR3 is 15 residues. The CDR3 loop is CASSLTGGPYNEQFF. The CDR3 region has the DNA TGTGCCAGCAGCTTGACGGGGGGGCCCTACAATGAGCAGTTCTTC.

This sequence joins TRBV18 and TRBJ2-2, with 8 bases aligning to TRBD2. The CDR3 extends over 20 amino acids. Germline loops: CDR1 KGHSH, CDR2 LQKENI. The J segment lost 3 bases and the V segment lost 2 bases, leaving 17 bases of the junction unmatched. CDR3 protein: CASSPSARRGAGDHTGELFF. DNA of the CDR3: TGTGCCAGCTCACCATCAGCACGCAGGGGAGCGGGGGACCACACCGGGGAGCTGTTTTTT.

The chain carries TRBV28 and TRBJ1-2; TRBD1 aligns across 12 bases. This CDR3 is built from 18 residues. With 6 bases clipped from V and 3 bases from J, the junction kept 14 bases outside the gene matches. Germline CDR1 reads MDHEN; CDR2 reads SYDVKM. The CDR3 loop is CASSTYTPGQGADYGYTF. Written as DNA, the CDR3 is TGTGCCAGCAGCACTTATACACCGGGACAGGGGGCTGACTATGGCTACACCTTC.

DNA for the CDR3: TGTGCCAGCAGCCTTAGTATGGGGGGGAACACTGAAGCTTTCTTT. The encoded protein is CASSLSMGGNTEAFF. This chain uses TRBV7-9 with TRBJ1-1, with a tentative D call TRBD1 (5 bases). CDR1 is SEHNR and CDR2 is FQNEAQ in the germline V gene (reference sequence). The CDR3 has 15 amino acids. Between the trimmed V and J ends, which lost 5 bases and 1 base, there was a span of 14 bases.

This chain connects TRBV5-1 to TRBJ2-7; D unresolved. The CDR3 is made up of 13 amino acids. V was shortened by 4 bases and J by 5 bases, with 13 bases between the two germline ends. Germline-derived CDR1 and CDR2 are SGHRS and YFSETQ. The CDR3 reads CASSRRWNDEQYF. The CDR3 DNA reads TGCGCCAGCAGCCGGCGGTGGAACGACGAGCAGTACTTC.

The chain joins TRBV7-9 to TRBJ2-7, with 8 bases identical to TRBD1. This CDR3 spans 16 amino acids. V trimming: 5 bases; J trimming: 3 bases; junction bases outside the gene matches: 12. The germline V gene encodes CDR1 SEHNR and CDR2 FQNEAQ (reference sequence). The CDR3 sequence: CASSTATGTGIYEQYF. The DNA of the CDR3 is TGTGCCAGCAGCACAGCGACCGGGACAGGAATCTACGAGCAGTACTTC. Variable domain in full (rest from reference TRBV7-9 and TRBJ2-7): DTGVSQNPRHKITKRGQNVTFRCDPISEHNRLYWYRQTLGQGPEFLTYFQNEAQLEKSRLLSDRFSAERPKGSFSTLEIQRTEQGDSAMYLCASSTATGTGIYEQYFGPGTRLTVT.

J is TRBJ1-2 and V is TRBV5-6; 7 bases agree with TRBD1. This CDR3 contains 14 residues. From germline, CDR1 is SGHDT and CDR2 YYEEEE. The ends lost 4 bases at V and 6 bases at J; junction bases unmatched: 9. CDR3 coding DNA: TGTGCCAGCAGCGCCTTAAGGGGGCTAGATGGCTACACCTTC. Its protein is CASSALRGLDGYTF.

This CDR3 is CASNSGYGYTF. The DNA of the CDR3 is TGTGCCAGCAATTCTGGGTATGGCTACACCTTC. The chain carries TRBV12-3 or TRBV12-4 and TRBJ1-2; no definite D call. This CDR3 has 11 residues. Deletions cut 7 bases from V and 5 bases from J, with 8 bases between.

V usage is TRBV10-3 and J usage is TRBJ2-7; the match to TRBD1 covers 7 bases. The V gene end was trimmed by 8 bases and the J gene end by 0 bases; junction bases not matched to a gene: 7. Germline V gives CDR1 ENHRY, CDR2 SYGVKD. The CDR3 is made up of 14 amino acids. CDR3 sequence reads: CAISQTGLSYEQYF. Written as DNA, the CDR3 is TGTGCCATCTCCCAGACAGGGCTCTCCTACGAGCAGTACTTC.

The chain couples TRBV3-1 to TRBJ2-7, with a possible D match to TRBD1 (6 bases). CDR3 length: 13 amino acids. The germline V gene encodes CDR1 LGHDT and CDR2 YNNKEL (reference sequence). The germline V and J ends were trimmed by 1 base and 9 bases, with 13 bases remaining between them. The CDR3 DNA sequence: TGTGCCAGCAGCCAAGTTACAGGGTTTGGGCAGTACTTC. Translating gives CASSQVTGFGQYF.

V usage is TRBV19 and J usage is TRBJ1-2, with D possibly TRBD1 on 5 matching bases. V shed 7 bases and J shed 0 bases, with 6 bases lying between them. The germline CDR1 and CDR2 sequences are LNHDA and SQIVND (reference sequence). The CDR3 runs to 12 residues. CDR3 sequence: CASMGPNYGYTF. The CDR3 DNA follows: TGTGCCAGTATGGGACCTAACTATGGCTACACCTTC.

This clonotype was recorded only once. The V call is TRBV4-1, the J call TRBJ2-1; D is undetermined. V was pared by 1 base and J by 5 bases, with 12 bases between. Germline V gene sequence: CDR1 MGHRA, CDR2 YSYEKL. This CDR3 is built from 15 residues. Here the CDR3 DNA reads TGCGCCAGCAGCCAAGGATTCCCCCCCCACAATGAGCAGTTCTTC. This gives the protein CASSQGFPPHNEQFF.

This sequence joins TRBV7-3 and TRBJ2-3; possible D gene TRBD2, 7 bases. Per germline, CDR1 SGHTA and CDR2 FQGTGA. With 4 bases removed from V and 2 bases from J, the gap between germline ends came to 10 bases. This CDR3 has 14 amino acids. CDR3 in amino acids: CASSSAGATDTQYF. CDR3 DNA sequence: TGTGCCAGCAGCTCCGCGGGGGCCACAGATACGCAGTATTTT.

The chain uses TRBV12-3 or TRBV12-4 and TRBJ1-1; no reliable D call. With 7 bases removed from V and 11 bases from J, the gap between germline ends came to 20 bases. The length of the CDR3 is 13 residues. CDR3 region: CASNLWSSGVAFF. The DNA of the CDR3 is TGTGCCAGCAACCTGTGGTCCTCCGGGGTGGCTTTCTTT.

This chain uses TRBV29-1 with TRBJ1-1; a weak D match, TRBD1 (6 bases). CDR1 is SQVTM and CDR2 is ANQGSEA in the germline V gene. This CDR3 region has 13 residues. Between the trimmed V and J ends, which lost 8 bases and 0 bases, there was a span of 13 bases. This CDR3 is CSSGGAMNTEAFF. For the CDR3, the DNA is TGCAGCTCTGGGGGGGCCATGAACACTGAAGCTTTCTTT.

The gene calls are TRBV29-1 and TRBJ2-5, with 9 bases lining up with TRBD1. With V trimmed by 4 bases and J by 3 bases, 6 bases remained unmatched. The CDR3 totals 14 residues. The germline V gene encodes CDR1 SQVTM and CDR2 ANQGSEA. The CDR3 loop is CSVVVGQGKETQYF. CDR3 coding DNA: TGCAGCGTTGTAGTAGGACAGGGGAAAGAGACCCAGTACTTC.

The chain has TRBV2 and TRBJ1-2, with D perhaps matching TRBD1 (6 bases). V lost 5 bases, J lost 4 bases, and 14 bases lay in between. The CDR3 has 14 residues. Germline CDR1 and CDR2: SNHLY and FYNNEI. The DNA of the CDR3 is TGTGCCAGCAGTCCTCTTACAGGGACCTATGGCTACACCTTC. This sequence encodes CASSPLTGTYGYTF.

J is TRBJ2-5 and V is TRBV7-8; D remains unclear. The CDR3 has 12 amino acids. The V gene's germline CDR1 is SGHVS and CDR2 FQNEAQ. Trimming took 8 bases from V and 0 from J, leaving 7 bases between them. The CDR3: CASGKYQETQYF. The CDR3 DNA reads TGTGCCAGCGGAAAGTACCAAGAGACCCAGTACTTC.